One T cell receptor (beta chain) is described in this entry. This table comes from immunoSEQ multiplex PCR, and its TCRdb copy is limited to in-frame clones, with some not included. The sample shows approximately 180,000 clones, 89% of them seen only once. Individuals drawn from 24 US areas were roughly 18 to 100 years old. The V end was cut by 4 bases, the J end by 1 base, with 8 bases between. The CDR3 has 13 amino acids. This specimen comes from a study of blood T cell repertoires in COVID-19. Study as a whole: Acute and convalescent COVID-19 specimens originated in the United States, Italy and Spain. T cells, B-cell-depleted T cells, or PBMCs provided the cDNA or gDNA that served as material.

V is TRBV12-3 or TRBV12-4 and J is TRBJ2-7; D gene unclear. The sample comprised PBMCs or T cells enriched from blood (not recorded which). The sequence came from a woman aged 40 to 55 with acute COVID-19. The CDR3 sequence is CASSSLASYEQYF. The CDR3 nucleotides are TGTGCCAGCAGTTCCTTAGCTTCCTACGAGCAGTACTTC.